These 19 T cell receptor beta chains were sequenced from one sample in a study of cytomegalovirus exposure and HLA in healthy donors. Primers: 60 Vbeta forward and 13 Jbeta reverse. Only in-frame clones appear in the TCRdb table, and some are missing; sequencing was by immunoSEQ multiplex PCR. The repertoire holds roughly 230,000 clones, with just under 80% as singletons. Sequencing was carried out using PBMCs. The receptors were gathered from a boy aged 5-17 years in good health and CMV-seronegative.

This clone has only one observation. V and J are TRBV9 and TRBJ2-7; 11 nucleotides line up with TRBD2. V shed 4 bases, J shed 0 bases, and the junction held 6 bases outside the gene matches. This CDR3 contains 16 residues. The V gene's germline CDR1 is SGDLS and CDR2 YYNGEE. This CDR3 reads CASSPASGRSSYEQYF. The CDR3 DNA reads TGTGCCAGCAGCCCGGCTAGCGGGAGGAGCTCCTACGAGCAGTACTTC.

The gene calls are TRBV2 and TRBJ2-7; TRBD1 might be the D (7 bases). Trimming removed 3 bases from V and 0 bases from J, with 18 bases in between. The CDR3 runs to 17 residues. Germline V gene lookup returns CDR1 SNHLY and CDR2 FYNNEI. The CDR3 coding sequence is TGTGCCAGCAGTGAGGGAGGAAGTTGGGACAGCTCCTACGAGCAGTACTTC. The encoded protein is CASSEGGSWDSSYEQYF.

Note on this clone: Other DNA sequences from this sample encode an identical CDR3 as well. This chain joins TRBV4-1 and TRBJ2-5; D is uncertain. Trimming removed 1 base from V and 1 base from J, with 4 bases in between. The length of the CDR3 is 13 residues. CDR1 and CDR2 (germline): MGHRA, YSYEKL. CDR3 nucleotide sequence: TGCGCCAGCAGCCAAGGACTCCAAGAGACCCAGTACTTC. Amino acid sequence: CASSQGLQETQYF.

V is TRBV7-6 and J is TRBJ2-2; TRBD2 is a possible D gene (7 bases). Germline loops: CDR1 SGHVS, CDR2 FNYEAQ. Trimming stripped 3 bases from V and 6 bases from J, with 20 bases between. The CDR3 consists of 17 residues. CDR3 in DNA: TGTGCCAGCAGCTTCCTCAGCCGGGGGGCAGGTGCCGGGGAGCTGTTTTTT. Translating it yields CASSFLSRGAGAGELFF.

V is TRBV5-1 and J is TRBJ1-1, with 10 bases identical to TRBD1. There are 13 residues in the CDR3. J gave up 4 bases and V 7 bases, and 4 bases lay outside the gene matches. CDR1 SGHRS and CDR2 YFSETQ come from the germline V gene. The CDR3 DNA reads TGCGCCAGCGGGACAGGGGATCCCACTGAAGCTTTCTTT. This encodes CASGTGDPTEAFF.

The chain employs TRBV23-1 and TRBJ2-7, with D possibly TRBD1 on 6 matching bases. TRBV23-1 has ORF status, its function being uncertain. The CDR3 extends over 14 amino acids. The ends were cut back, 2 bases at V and 6 bases at J, with 14 bases in the middle. CDR3 nucleotides: TGCGCCAGCAGTCAACCTAGGGACACCTCCGAGCAGTACTTC. This translates into CASSQPRDTSEQYF.

The V gene is TRBV14, the J gene TRBJ2-7, with 10 bases matching TRBD2. Germline values: CDR1 SGHDN, CDR2 FVKESK. CDR3 length equals 13 residues. V was pared by 5 bases and J by 5 bases, with 3 bases of the junction left unmatched. In DNA, the CDR3 is TGTGCCAGCAGCAGCACTAGCGGGGACGAGCAGTACTTC. This encodes CASSSTSGDEQYF.

This clone was counted only a few times. J is TRBJ2-1 and V is TRBV6-4, with 7 bases fitting TRBD1. Germline loops: CDR1 MRHNA, CDR2 SNTAGT. Trimming cost V 0 bases and J 4 bases; bases outside gene matches: 3. This CDR3 is 15 amino acids long. The CDR3 reads CASSDSGTEYNEQFF. CDR3 in DNA: TGTGCCAGCAGTGACTCCGGGACAGAATACAATGAGCAGTTCTTC.

The rearrangement links TRBV30 to TRBJ2-7, with 9 nucleotides matching TRBD1. CDR3 size: 15 residues. J was trimmed by 4 bases and V by 3 bases; bases with no gene match: 10. Germline-derived CDR1 and CDR2 are GTSNPN and SVGIG (reference sequence). DNA for the CDR3: TGTGCCTGGAGAGTCACCGGGACAGGGCTTTACGAGCAGTACTTC. Translated: CAWRVTGTGLYEQYF.

The rearrangement joins TRBV4-1 to TRBJ1-6; a weak D match, TRBD1 (5 bases). CDR3 length: 15 amino acids. Germline V gene lookup returns CDR1 MGHRA and CDR2 YSYEKL. Trimming removed 0 bases from V and 3 bases from J, with 6 bases in between. CDR3 loop: CASSQEGGYNSPLHF. For the CDR3, the DNA is TGCGCCAGCAGCCAAGAGGGGGGCTATAATTCACCCCTCCACTTT.

The V and J genes are TRBV4-1 and TRBJ2-1; maybe TRBD2 (6 bases). Germline V gene data show CDR1 as MGHRA and CDR2 as YSYEKL. V was trimmed by 2 bases and J by 12 bases, leaving 23 bases between them. The CDR3 extends over 16 amino acids. The CDR3 loop is CASSQRISGSEVRQFF. CDR3 bases: TGCGCCAGCAGCCAACGGATTTCCGGGAGTGAGGTTAGGCAGTTCTTC.

This chain links TRBV30 with TRBJ2-5, with D tentatively TRBD1 (5 bases). TRBJ2-7 explains the end of the DNA better; the J call may be wrong. Germline assignment: CDR1 GTSNPN and CDR2 SVGIG (reference sequence). The CDR3 spans 10 residues. The CDR3 protein is CAWGQYEQYF. As DNA, the CDR3 is TGTGCCTGGGGACAATACGAGCAGTACTTC.

V and J are TRBV5-1 and TRBJ2-5; 7 bases fit TRBD2. This CDR3 spans 15 amino acids. Germline CDR1 and CDR2: SGHRS and YFSETQ. After removal of 0 bases from V and 5 bases from J, the junction contained 7 bases not matched to a gene. CDR3 residues: CASSLALLASETQYF. CDR3 DNA sequence: TGCGCCAGCAGCTTGGCCCTACTAGCGTCTGAGACCCAGTACTTC.

This chain joins TRBV5-6 and TRBJ2-7; 8 bases are a match to TRBD1. With V trimmed by 1 base and J by 7 bases, 4 bases remained unmatched. The germline CDR1 and CDR2 sequences are SGHDT and YYEEEE. The CDR3 has 13 residues. The CDR3 DNA is TGTGCCAGCAGCTTGACTACAGGGGGTGAGCAGTACTTC. Its translation is CASSLTTGGEQYF.

The rearrangement uses TRBV19 and TRBJ1-6; D is possibly TRBD1 (5 bases). The V and J ends lost 3 bases and 7 bases respectively, with 19 bases between them. Germline values: CDR1 LNHDA, CDR2 SQIVND (reference sequence). There are 17 residues in the CDR3. This CDR3 reads CASSIDRRGGGNSPLHF. DNA of the CDR3: TGTGCCAGTAGTATTGATCGGCGGGGCGGGGGGAATTCACCCCTCCACTTT.

This clone was counted a few times. This specimen includes other DNA sequences encoding the same CDR3. The V gene is TRBV5-6, the J gene TRBJ2-7, with D unclear. The CDR3 contains 13 residues. Per the germline V gene, CDR1 is SGHDT and CDR2 is YYEEEE. The V end lost 0 bases, the J end lost 1 base, and 5 bases lay between the germline ends. Written as DNA, the CDR3 is TGTGCCAGCAGCTTGGTTCCATCCTACGAGCAGTACTTC. Amino acid sequence: CASSLVPSYEQYF.

The CDR3 spells CASSHPGDTIYF. DNA of the CDR3: TGCGCCAGCAGCCACCCCGGAGACACCATATATTTT. The chain has TRBV5-1 and TRBJ1-3; D call uncertain. Trimming pared 4 bases from V and 8 bases from J, leaving 10 bases between. Germline loops: CDR1 SGHRS, CDR2 YFSETQ. This CDR3 region has 12 residues.

The chain couples TRBV19 to TRBJ1-2; D is unresolved. V was shortened by 5 bases and J by 1 base, with 14 bases between the two germline ends. This CDR3 has 15 residues. Germline V lookup: CDR1 LNHDA, CDR2 SQIVND (reference sequence). The CDR3 is CASSSPFGSNYGYTF. For the CDR3, the DNA is TGTGCCAGTAGTTCCCCCTTCGGGAGTAACTATGGCTACACCTTC.

The DNA of the CDR3 is TGTGCCATCAGTGAGGAAGGGGGAAAGGGCTATGGCTACACCTTC. It specifies CAISEEGGKGYGYTF. The J gene is TRBJ1-2, the V gene TRBV10-3; D is possibly TRBD1 (6 bases). The germline V and J ends were trimmed by 2 bases and 4 bases, with 14 bases remaining between them. The CDR3 is 15 amino acids. The germline gives CDR1 ENHRY, CDR2 SYGVKD.